A selection of T cell receptor beta chains follows, all from one sample in a study of early T cells in non-severe SARS-CoV-2 infection. TCRdb reprocessed the 5' RACE reads with MiXCR, giving one entry per CDR3 protein. The sample lists tens of thousands of distinct CDR3 sequences; 9% to 15% were seen once. Material: whole blood. The receptor source for this set is an adult who was a healthcare worker with PCR-confirmed SARS-CoV-2 infection or an uninfected control (not recorded which). Both conserved end residues are part of each CDR3. The D gene is left open where the match is weak. Some rows mark clone size as missing; the rest say once, few, many or name a class of expanded clone.

DNA: TGCGCCAGCAGCCTTCTCCGCACGGGCTATGGCTACACCTTC; CDR3: CASSLLRTGYGYTF; V: TRBV5-1; size: many; J: TRBJ1-2; D: -
DNA: TGTGCCAGCAGCTTGATTCCTGGGGACTCTGGGGCCAACGTCCTGACTTTC; CDR3: CASSLIPGDSGANVLTF; V: TRBV5-4; size: -; J: TRBJ2-6; D: -
DNA: TGTGCCAGCAGCGCACCAAGGTGGAACTCTGGGGCCAACGTCCTGACTTTC; CDR3: CASSAPRWNSGANVLTF; V: TRBV21-1; size: -; J: TRBJ2-6; D: -
DNA: TGTGCCAGCAGCGAAGGCGTCAACTATGGCTACACCTTC; CDR3: CASSEGVNYGYTF; V: TRBV7-9; size: few; J: TRBJ1-2; D: -
DNA: TGTGCCAGCAGCTTAGTGTGGAATTCACCCCTCCACTTT; CDR3: CASSLVWNSPLHF; V: TRBV11-2; size: many; J: TRBJ1-6; D: -
DNA: TGTGCCAGCAGCCCACAGGGGGCAAGCACAGATACGCAGTATTTT; CDR3: CASSPQGASTDTQYF; V: TRBV6-5; size: few; J: TRBJ2-3; D: TRBD1
DNA: TGTGCCAGCAGCTTAATACCGGGGACAGGGCGAAAACCTACAGTGGCAGATACGCAGTATTTT; CDR3: CASSLIPGTGRKPTVADTQYF; V: TRBV7-3; size: many; J: TRBJ2-3; D: TRBD1
DNA: TGTGCCAGCAGCCCGCACAGGGCCTCCGAGCAGTACTTC; CDR3: CASSPHRASEQYF; V: TRBV5-6; size: many; J: TRBJ2-7; D: -
DNA: TGCAGCGTTGCTAATAATGAGCAGTTCTTC; CDR3: CSVANNEQFF; V: TRBV29-1; size: -; J: TRBJ2-1; D: -
DNA: TGCAGCACCCAACTAGATCCCGGGTACAATGAGCAGTTCTTC; CDR3: CSTQLDPGYNEQFF; V: TRBV29-1; size: many; J: TRBJ2-1; D: -
DNA: TGTGCCAGCAGTCCGGACTACCAAGAGACCCAGTACTTC; CDR3: CASSPDYQETQYF; V: TRBV6-2/TRBV6-3; size: -; J: TRBJ2-5; D: -
DNA: TGCAGTGCATTGGACAGGGGGTGGTCCCAGCCCCAGCATTTT; CDR3: CSALDRGWSQPQHF; V: TRBV20-1; size: many; J: TRBJ1-5; D: TRBD1
DNA: TGTGCCAGCAGCTTAAGGAGGCTCGGCCAAGGGACTGAAGCTTTCTTT; CDR3: CASSLRRLGQGTEAFF; V: TRBV7-3; size: few; J: TRBJ1-1; D: -
DNA: TGTGCCAGCAGCCACAACAGGGAGGACTATGGCTACACCTTC; CDR3: CASSHNREDYGYTF; V: TRBV6-5; size: -; J: TRBJ1-2; D: -
DNA: TGTGCCAGCAGCCTGGCCTTCTATGGCTACACCTTC; CDR3: CASSLAFYGYTF; V: TRBV7-2; size: many; J: TRBJ1-2; D: -
DNA: TGTGCCAGTCGACAGGGCCTAGGCAATCAGCCCCAGCATTTT; CDR3: CASRQGLGNQPQHF; V: TRBV6-6; size: many; J: TRBJ1-5; D: TRBD1
DNA: TGTGCCAGCAGTTTAGGGCGGGCCCAAAACATTCAGTACTTC; CDR3: CASSLGRAQNIQYF; V: TRBV12-3/TRBV12-4; size: -; J: TRBJ2-4; D: -
DNA: TGCGCCAGCAGCCAAGAGTTAACACGGGGGGCCTACGAGCAGTACTTC; CDR3: CASSQELTRGAYEQYF; V: TRBV4-1; size: many; J: TRBJ2-7; D: TRBD2
DNA: TGTGCCAGTACCCCTTCGGGTTCTAACTATGGCTACACCTTC; CDR3: CASTPSGSNYGYTF; V: TRBV19; size: few; J: TRBJ1-2; D: -
DNA: TGTGCCAGCAGTATGGACAGAGAAAACACTGAAGCTTTCTTT; CDR3: CASSMDRENTEAFF; V: TRBV6-5; size: -; J: TRBJ1-1; D: -
DNA: TGCGCCAGCAGCCCCGGAAGGGGGGGAATGAACACTGAAGCTTTCTTT; CDR3: CASSPGRGGMNTEAFF; V: TRBV5-1; size: -; J: TRBJ1-1; D: -
DNA: TGTGCCAGCAGTTCTACAGGCTTCTCTGGAAACACCATATATTTT; CDR3: CASSSTGFSGNTIYF; V: TRBV6-6; size: few; J: TRBJ1-3; D: -
DNA: TGTGCCAGCAGTTTTCGTTCTGGGGCCAACGTCCTGACTTTC; CDR3: CASSFRSGANVLTF; V: TRBV12-3/TRBV12-4; size: few; J: TRBJ2-6; D: -
DNA: TGTGCCAGCAGCAACCGACAGTCTAGCACAGATACGCAGTATTTT; CDR3: CASSNRQSSTDTQYF; V: TRBV7-6; size: few; J: TRBJ2-3; D: -